This section outlines one T cell receptor (beta chain) sequence together with its context. Its target is not known. Researchers used the Oncomine TCR Beta short-read assay to sequence DNA from cultured CD4+ T cells. TCRdb itself ran the PCR reads through MiXCR, one entry per CDR3 protein. The data hold approximately 21,000 distinct CDR3 sequences, with 67% observed a single time. Looked up from germline, CDR1 is DFQATT and CDR2 is SNEGSKA (reference sequence). This CDR3 comprises 13 residues. Between the trimmed V and J ends, which lost 1 base and 4 bases, there was a span of 8 bases. This entry belongs to a study of vaccination and CD4 T cells after COVID-19. Treatment reported: approximately 9-day PBMC culture with coronavirus spike peptide pools or control peptides (ViraFEST assay). Under the ViraFEST approach, antigen-specific T cells were expanded with peptide pools and TCRs subsequently sequenced.

The sequence was collected from a human donor who had recovered from COVID-19. The J gene is TRBJ1-5, the V gene TRBV20-1, with D perhaps TRBD1 (6 bases). The sequencing input was CD4+ T cells from blood, cultured in vitro. In DNA form, the CDR3 reads TGCAGTGCTAGAGGTACAGGGAATCAGCCCCAGCATTTT. This gives the protein CSARGTGNQPQHF.